This T cell receptor (beta chain) was captured in a study of blood T cells in healthy people across ages. Germline CDR1 and CDR2: SGHTA and FQGTGA. This CDR3 is 15 amino acids long. To note about this clonotype: One end of the junction does not line up with germline, which may come from a read error.

Sample-barcoded 5' priming and a J-beta primer mix drove a second PCR of roughly 6 to 12 cycles. TCRdb reprocessed the 5' RACE reads with MiXCR, giving one entry per CDR3 protein. In the table there are 800,000 to 900,000 distinct CDR3 sequences, 62% of which are singletons. The sequencing input was blood. This chain joins TRBV7-3 and TRBJ2-3; 7 nucleotides align to TRBD2. The receptor comes from a man aged 25 to 40 in good health. CDR3 nucleotides: TGTGCCAGCAGCTTAATGGGGGGGGGAACAGGTACGCAGTATTTT. This encodes CASSLMGGGTGTQYF.